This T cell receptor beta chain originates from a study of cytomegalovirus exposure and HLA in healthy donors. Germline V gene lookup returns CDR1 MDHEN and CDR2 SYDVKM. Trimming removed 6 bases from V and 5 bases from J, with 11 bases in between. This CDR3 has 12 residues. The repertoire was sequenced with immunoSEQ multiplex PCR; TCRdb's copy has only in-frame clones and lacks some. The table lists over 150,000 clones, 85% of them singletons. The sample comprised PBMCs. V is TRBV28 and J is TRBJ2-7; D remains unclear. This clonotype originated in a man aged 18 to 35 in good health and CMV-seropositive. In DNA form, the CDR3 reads TGTGCCAGCAGCTCGGGTCTCGACGAGCAGTACTTC. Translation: CASSSGLDEQYF.